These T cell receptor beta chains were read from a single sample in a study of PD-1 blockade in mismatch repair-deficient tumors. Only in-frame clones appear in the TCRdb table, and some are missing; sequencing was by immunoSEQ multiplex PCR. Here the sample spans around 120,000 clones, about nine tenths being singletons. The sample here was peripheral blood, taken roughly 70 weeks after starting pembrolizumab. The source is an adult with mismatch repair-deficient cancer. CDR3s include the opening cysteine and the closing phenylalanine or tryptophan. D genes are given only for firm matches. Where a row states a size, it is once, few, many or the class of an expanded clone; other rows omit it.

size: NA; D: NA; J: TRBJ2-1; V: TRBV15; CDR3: CATSREVVGLYNEQFF; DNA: TGTGCCACCAGCAGAGAAGTTGTGGGACTCTACAATGAGCAGTTCTTC
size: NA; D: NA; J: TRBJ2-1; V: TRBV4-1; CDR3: CASSQAPGLLYNEQFF; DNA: TGCGCCAGCAGCCAAGCGCCGGGACTTCTCTACAATGAGCAGTTCTTC
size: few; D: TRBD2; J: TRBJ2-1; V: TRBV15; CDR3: CATSSMSGNNNEQFF; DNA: TGTGCCACCAGCAGTATGAGCGGGAACAACAATGAGCAGTTCTTC
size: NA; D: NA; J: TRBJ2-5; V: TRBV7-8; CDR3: CASRPDILEQETQYF; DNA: TGTGCCAGCAGGCCCGACATCCTAGAGCAAGAGACCCAGTACTTC
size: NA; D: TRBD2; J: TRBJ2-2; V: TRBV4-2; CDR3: CASSLTSGTNTGELFF; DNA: TGTGCCAGCAGCCTGACTAGCGGGACGAACACCGGGGAGCTGTTTTTT
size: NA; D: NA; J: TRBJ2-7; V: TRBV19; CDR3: CASSISINRGTGGPPYEQYF; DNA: TGTGCCAGTAGTATTAGTATTAACAGGGGAACGGGAGGGCCTCCCTACGAGCAGTACTTC
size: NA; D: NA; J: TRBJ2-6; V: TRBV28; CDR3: CASSSEGDSGANVLTF; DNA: TGTGCCAGCAGTTCCGAGGGGGACTCTGGGGCCAACGTCCTGACTTTC
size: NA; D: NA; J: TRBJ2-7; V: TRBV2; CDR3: CASRVTQEQYF; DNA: TGTGCCAGCAGGGTCACTCAGGAGCAGTACTTC
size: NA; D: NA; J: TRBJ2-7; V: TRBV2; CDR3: CASSEELSYEQYF; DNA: TGTGCCAGCAGTGAGGAACTCTCCTACGAGCAGTACTTC
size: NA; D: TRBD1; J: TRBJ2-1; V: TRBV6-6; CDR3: CASSPTQGVYNEQFF; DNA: TGTGCCAGCAGTCCTACCCAGGGGGTATACAATGAGCAGTTCTTC
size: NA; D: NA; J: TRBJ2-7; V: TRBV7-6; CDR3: CASSLGSGYEQYF; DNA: TGTGCCAGCAGCTTAGGGTCTGGGTACGAGCAGTACTTC
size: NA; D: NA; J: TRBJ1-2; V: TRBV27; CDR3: CASSADALQGGYTF; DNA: TGTGCCAGCAGTGCTGACGCACTCCAAGGAGGCTACACCTTC
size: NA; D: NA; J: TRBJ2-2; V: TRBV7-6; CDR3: CASSPRANTGELFF; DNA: TGTGCCAGCAGCCCTCGGGCGAACACCGGGGAGCTGTTTTTT
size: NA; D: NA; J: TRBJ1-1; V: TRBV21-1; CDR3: CASSKEGHTEAFF; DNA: TGTGCCAGCAGCAAAGAGGGTCACACTGAAGCTTTCTTT
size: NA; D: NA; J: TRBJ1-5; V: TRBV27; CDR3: CASSPTSSLQPQHF; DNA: TGTGCCAGCAGTCCCACGAGTAGTCTTCAGCCCCAGCATTTT
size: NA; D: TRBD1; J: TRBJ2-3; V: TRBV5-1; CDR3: CASSLAPSDRGYTDTQYF; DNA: TGCGCCAGCAGCTTGGCCCCCTCCGACAGGGGATACACAGATACGCAGTATTTT
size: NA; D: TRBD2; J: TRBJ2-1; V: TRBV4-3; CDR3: CASSQALAGVGEGFDEQFF; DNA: TGCGCCAGCAGCCAAGCACTAGCGGGAGTAGGGGAAGGTTTCGATGAGCAGTTCTTC
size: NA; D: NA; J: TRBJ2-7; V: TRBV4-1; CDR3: CASSQGKGVAVEQYF; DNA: TGCGCCAGCAGCCAAGGTAAAGGTGTTGCCGTCGAGCAGTACTTC
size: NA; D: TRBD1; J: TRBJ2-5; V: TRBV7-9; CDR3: CASSMTGYGETQYF; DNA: TGTGCCAGCAGCATGACAGGGTATGGGGAGACCCAGTACTTC
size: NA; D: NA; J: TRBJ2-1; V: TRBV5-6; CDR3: CASSLEQVEQFF; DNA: TGTGCCAGCAGCTTGGAACAGGTTGAGCAGTTCTTC
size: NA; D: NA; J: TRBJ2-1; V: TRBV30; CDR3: CAWSPREEAQFF; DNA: TGTGCCTGGAGTCCTCGGGAAGAGGCCCAGTTCTTC
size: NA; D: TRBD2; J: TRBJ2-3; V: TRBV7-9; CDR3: CASSLVTSGSGSDTQYF; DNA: TGTGCCAGCAGCTTAGTTACTAGCGGGAGTGGGTCGGATACGCAGTATTTT
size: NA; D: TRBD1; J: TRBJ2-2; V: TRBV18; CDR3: CASSRSDRLTGELFF; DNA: TGTGCCAGCTCACGATCGGACAGGCTCACCGGGGAGCTGTTTTTT
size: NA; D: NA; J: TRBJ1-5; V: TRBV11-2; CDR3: CASSLEGTSNQPQHF; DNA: TGTGCCAGCAGCTTAGAAGGGACATCCAATCAGCCCCAGCATTTT
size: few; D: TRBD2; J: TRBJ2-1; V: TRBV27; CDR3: CASSPIGTSGIGEQFF; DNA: TGTGCCAGCAGTCCAATTGGGACTAGCGGTATCGGTGAGCAGTTCTTC
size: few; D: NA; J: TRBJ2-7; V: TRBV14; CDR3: CASRLAGEGEQYF; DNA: TGTGCCAGCAGACTAGCAGGGGAAGGCGAGCAGTACTTC
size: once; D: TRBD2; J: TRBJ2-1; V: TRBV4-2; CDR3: CASSQLAESYNEQFF; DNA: TGTGCCAGCAGCCAACTAGCGGAATCCTACAATGAGCAGTTCTTC
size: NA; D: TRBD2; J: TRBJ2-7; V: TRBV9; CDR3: CASSPQGSGVAYEQYF; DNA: TGTGCCAGCAGCCCCCAGGGTAGCGGGGTAGCCTACGAGCAGTACTTC
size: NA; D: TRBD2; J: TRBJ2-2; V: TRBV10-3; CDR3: CAISEGLVVGELFF; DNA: TGTGCCATCAGTGAGGGACTAGTAGTCGGGGAGCTGTTTTTT
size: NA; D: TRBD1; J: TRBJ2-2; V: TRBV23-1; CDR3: CASSHRMGETGRDTGELFF; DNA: TGCGCCAGCAGTCATAGAATGGGGGAGACAGGGAGAGACACCGGGGAGCTGTTTTTT
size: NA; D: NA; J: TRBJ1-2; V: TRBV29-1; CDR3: CSAGVDYGYTF; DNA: TGCAGCGCGGGAGTCGACTATGGCTACACCTTC
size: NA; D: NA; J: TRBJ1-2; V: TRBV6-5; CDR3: CASSRSGEAYGYTF; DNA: TGTGCCAGCAGCCGATCGGGGGAGGCCTATGGCTACACCTTC
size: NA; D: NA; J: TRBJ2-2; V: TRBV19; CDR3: CASSIYRWKTGELFF; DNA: TGTGCCAGTAGTATATACAGGTGGAAGACCGGGGAGCTGTTTTTT
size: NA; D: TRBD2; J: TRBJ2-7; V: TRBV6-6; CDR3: CASSYSSSGSYEQYF; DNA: TGTGCCAGCAGTTACTCGTCTAGCGGGAGTTACGAGCAGTACTTC
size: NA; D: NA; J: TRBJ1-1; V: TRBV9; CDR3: CASSVDQITEAFF; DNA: TGTGCCAGCAGCGTAGATCAGATCACTGAAGCTTTCTTT
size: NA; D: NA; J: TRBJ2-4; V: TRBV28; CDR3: CASSFGRAQNIQYF; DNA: TGTGCCAGCAGTTTTGGCCGGGCCCAAAACATTCAGTACTTC
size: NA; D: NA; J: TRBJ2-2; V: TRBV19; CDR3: CASTRDSSTNTGELFF; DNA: TGTGCCAGTACTAGGGACTCCTCCACCAACACCGGGGAGCTGTTTTTT
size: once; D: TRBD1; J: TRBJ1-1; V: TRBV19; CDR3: CASRLGQGVRTEAFF; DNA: TGTGCCAGTAGACTGGGACAGGGAGTTCGAACTGAAGCTTTCTTT
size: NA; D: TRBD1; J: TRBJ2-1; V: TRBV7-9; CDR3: CASSPRQGSNFYEQFF; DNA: TGTGCCAGCAGCCCGAGACAGGGTTCCAATTTCTATGAGCAGTTCTTC
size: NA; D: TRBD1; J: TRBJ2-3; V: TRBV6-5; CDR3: CASRRTGNTDTQYF; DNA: TGTGCCAGCAGACGGACAGGGAACACAGATACGCAGTATTTT